Presented here are 10 T cell receptor beta chains from one specimen sequenced in a study of shared clonotypes between healthy human individuals (TCRdb year 2020). CD8 naive samples were obtained by positive selection for CCR7 among CD45RO-negative cells, yielding a CD45RA+CCR7+ population from which TemRA cells were excluded. Libraries were built with the immunoSEQ multiplex PCR assay. Held by TCRdb, this immuneACCESS table contains in-frame sequences only and omits some clones. Under half of the omission traces to an unresolved V gene where checked; the cause of the rest is unknown. The table for this sample lists hundreds of thousands of clones; about 92% of them were counted only once. The top ten hold approximately 24% of the sample. The sequenced sample was naive CD8+ T cells sorted from blood. The cell subset or site label on this specimen signifies: CD45RA+CCR7+. The receptors here all came from a man aged 25 to 40 in good health.

Regarding this clone: Other DNA sequences of this sample code for an identical CDR3. V and J are TRBV11-2 and TRBJ2-7; 11 bases fit TRBD2. The ends lost 6 bases at V and 4 bases at J; junction bases unmatched: 5. Per the germline V gene, CDR1 is SGHAT and CDR2 is FQNNGV. This CDR3 region has 14 residues. This CDR3 reads CASSLAGGTYEQYF. CDR3 coding DNA: TGTGCCAGCAGTCTAGCGGGAGGAACGTACGAGCAGTACTTC.

The V and J genes are TRBV5-1 and TRBJ2-5, with 8 bases lining up with TRBD2. After removal of 7 bases from V and 5 bases from J, the junction contained 13 bases not matched to a gene. The CDR3 totals 15 residues. Germline CDR1 reads SGHRS; CDR2 reads YFSETQ. The CDR3, as DNA: TGCGCCAGCTCTAGGGAGGCGGGAGGAGGGGAGACCCAGTACTTC. Encoded protein: CASSREAGGGETQYF. Full variable domain (missing parts from reference TRBV5-1 and TRBJ2-5): KAGVTQTPRYLIKTRGQQVTLSCSPISGHRSVSWYQQTPGQGLQFLFEYFSETQRNKGNFPGRFSGRQFSNSRSEMNVSTLELGDSALYLCASSREAGGGETQYFGPGTRLLVL.

The chain is built from TRBV19 and TRBJ2-1; 9 nucleotides match TRBD2. Germline V gene data show CDR1 as LNHDA and CDR2 as SQIVND (reference sequence). The CDR3 has 14 amino acids. V gave up 5 bases and J gave up 6 bases; unmatched junction bases: 5. The CDR3 spells CASSATSGPNEQFF. CDR3 bases: TGTGCCAGTAGTGCGACTAGCGGCCCCAATGAGCAGTTCTTC.

CDR3 DNA: TGCAGCGTTAACGCCGGGACTAGCGGGAGGAATTTTAATGAGCAGTTCTTC. Residues: CSVNAGTSGRNFNEQFF. This rearrangement joins TRBV29-1 to TRBJ2-1; 15 bases fit TRBD2. This CDR3 is built from 17 residues. The junction had 12 bases not matched to a gene; V was cut back by 5 bases and J by 7 bases. Germline CDR1 SQVTM, CDR2 ANQGSEA.

The chain carries TRBV29-1 and TRBJ2-1; 12 bases fit TRBD2. CDR1 SQVTM and CDR2 ANQGSEA come from the germline V gene. This CDR3 spans 16 amino acids. V trimming: 5 bases; J trimming: 15 bases; junction bases outside the gene matches: 20. Here the CDR3 reads CSVFTGDGTSGRWPFF. The CDR3 region has the DNA TGCAGCGTTTTTACAGGGGACGGGACTAGCGGGCGGTGGCCGTTCTTC.

Notes on this clone: Other DNA sequences in the sample encode the same CDR3. The chain is built from TRBV2 and TRBJ2-5, with 8 nucleotides matching TRBD2. The CDR3 extends over 12 amino acids. After removal of 6 bases from V and 5 bases from J, the junction contained 2 bases not matched to a gene. Germline assignment: CDR1 SNHLY and CDR2 FYNNEI. CDR3 residues: CASRGGRETQYF. The CDR3 DNA reads as TGTGCCAGCAGGGGCGGGAGGGAGACCCAGTACTTC.

The V and J genes are TRBV5-1 and TRBJ2-7, with D unclear. The CDR3 extends over 14 amino acids. Germline-derived CDR1 and CDR2 are SGHRS and YFSETQ. V gave up 3 bases and J gave up 7 bases, with 17 bases separating them. Written as DNA, the CDR3 is TGCGCCAGCAGCTGGAGACGACACCCAGGAGAGCAGTACTTC. This codes for CASSWRRHPGEQYF.

This clone is a singleton in its sample. V and J are TRBV6-6 and TRBJ2-3, with a tentative D call TRBD2 (6 bases). Germline values: CDR1 MNHNY, CDR2 SVGAGI (reference sequence). The CDR3 is made up of 16 amino acids. Trimming removed 0 bases from V and 4 bases from J, with 14 bases in between. The CDR3 nucleotides are TGTGCCAGCAGTTACTCGATGGAGGAGGGAGCAGATACGCAGTATTTT. Translated: CASSYSMEEGADTQYF.

The CDR3 protein is CASSRTGARGWEQFF. CDR3 DNA: TGTGCCAGCAGCCGGACTGGCGCCAGGGGGTGGGAGCAGTTCTTC. The chain carries TRBV7-9 and TRBJ2-1, with 7 bases identical to TRBD1. Germline-derived CDR1 and CDR2 are SEHNR and FQNEAQ (reference sequence). CDR3 length equals 15 residues. The trim removed 5 bases at V and 10 bases at J, leaving 14 bases unmatched.

The chain has TRBV4-1 and TRBJ2-7, with 7 bases aligning to TRBD2. Per the germline V gene, CDR1 is MGHRA and CDR2 is YSYEKL. The CDR3 sequence is 15 residues long. Trimming took 0 bases from V and 1 from J; bases not matched to a gene: 3. The CDR3 DNA reads as TGCGCCAGCAGCCAAGATCCCGGGGGGTCCTACGAGCAGTACTTC. Its protein product is CASSQDPGGSYEQYF.